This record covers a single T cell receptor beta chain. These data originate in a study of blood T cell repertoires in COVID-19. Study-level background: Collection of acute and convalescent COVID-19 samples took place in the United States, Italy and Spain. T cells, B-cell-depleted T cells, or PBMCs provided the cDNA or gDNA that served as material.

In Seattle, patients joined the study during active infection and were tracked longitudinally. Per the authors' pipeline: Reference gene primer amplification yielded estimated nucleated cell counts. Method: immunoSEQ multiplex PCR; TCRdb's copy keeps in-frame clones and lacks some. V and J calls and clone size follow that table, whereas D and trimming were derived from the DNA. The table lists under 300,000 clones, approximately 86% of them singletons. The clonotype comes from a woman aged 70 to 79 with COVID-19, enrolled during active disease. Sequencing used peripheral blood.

Here the CDR3 reads CASSLSGGAPEQFF. CDR3 coding DNA: TGTGCCAGCAGCCTCAGCGGGGGGGCCCCTGAGCAGTTCTTC. The genes are TRBV7-3 and TRBJ2-1; 10 bases are a match to TRBD2. Germline trimming cut 5 bases from V and 9 bases from J; bases unmatched to any gene: 7. The germline V gene encodes CDR1 SGHTA and CDR2 FQGTGA. The CDR3 is 14 residues long.